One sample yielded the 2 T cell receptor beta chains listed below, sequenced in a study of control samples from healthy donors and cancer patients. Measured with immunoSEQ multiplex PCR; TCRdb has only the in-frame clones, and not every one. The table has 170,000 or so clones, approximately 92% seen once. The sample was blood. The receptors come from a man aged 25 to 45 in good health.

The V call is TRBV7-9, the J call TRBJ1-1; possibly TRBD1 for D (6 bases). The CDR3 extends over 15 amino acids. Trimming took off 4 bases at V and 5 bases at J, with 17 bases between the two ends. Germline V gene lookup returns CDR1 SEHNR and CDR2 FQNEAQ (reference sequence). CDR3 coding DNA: TGTGCCAGCAGCTCAAGCAGGGGAGGGAGGACTGAAGCTTTCTTT. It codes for CASSSSRGGRTEAFF.

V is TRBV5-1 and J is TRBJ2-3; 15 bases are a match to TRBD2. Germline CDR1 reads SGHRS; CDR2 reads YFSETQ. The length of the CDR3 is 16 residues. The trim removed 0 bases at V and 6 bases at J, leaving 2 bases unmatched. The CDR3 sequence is CASSLVGTSGGDTQYF. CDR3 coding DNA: TGCGCCAGCAGCTTGGTTGGGACTAGCGGGGGGGATACGCAGTATTTT.